A selection of T cell receptor beta chains follows, all from one sample in a study of T cell responses to AZD1222 COVID-19 vaccine. TCRdb's copy holds only in-frame clones and misses some; the assay was immunoSEQ multiplex PCR. The sample consists of about 150,000 clones, 90% to 95% of them appearing once. Sequencing used peripheral blood, obtained on day 0 of AZD1222 vaccination. Receptors originate from an adult in good health. Each CDR3 is given with its conserved first and last residue.

V: TRBV4-1
CDR3: CASSQGNGRGLGNEQFF

V: TRBV7-3
CDR3: CASSFLGWREGRDNEQFF

V: TRBV18
CDR3: CASSLLAGSDQETQYF

V: TRBV19
CDR3: CASQRGQGNYGYTF

V: TRBV5-6
CDR3: CASSLSGGRETQYF

V: TRBV15
CDR3: CATSPRTGITDTQYF

V: TRBV9
CDR3: CASSVGREYNSPLHF

V: TRBV5-4
CDR3: CASSLVLAHYNEQFF

V: TRBV3-1/TRBV3-2
CDR3: CASSPDSKNIQYF

V: TRBV11-2
CDR3: CASSPGTGLENSPLHF

V: TRBV13
CDR3: CASSLAAGGLNTEAFF

V: TRBV5-4
CDR3: CASSLEPPGLAGYEQYF

V: TRBV7-3
CDR3: CASSLGTVNTEAFF

V: TRBV11-2
CDR3: CASSPRDGNYGYTF

V: TRBV7-2
CDR3: CASSLKRGGPGELFF

V: TRBV10-3
CDR3: CAIRERERDEQYF

V: TRBV6-5
CDR3: CASNIWGTEAFF

V: TRBV30
CDR3: CALEAPGPTNEKLFF

V: TRBV19
CDR3: CASSPQGRGNTIYF

V: TRBV4-2
CDR3: CASSQQKGGAALQPYEQYF

V: TRBV18
CDR3: CASSLGEEETQYF

V: TRBV5-6
CDR3: CASSLVQQAQYF

V: TRBV5-6
CDR3: CASSLGGLWNTIYF

V: TRBV25-1
CDR3: CASSADLFPGELFF

V: TRBV5-6
CDR3: CASSLVPGLGNYGYTF

V: TRBV28
CDR3: CASSSGGYGYTF

V: TRBV9
CDR3: CASSVQMGEQFF

V: TRBV7-9
CDR3: CASNQLAGGTYSYNEQFF

V: TRBV5-1
CDR3: CASTKGENTEAFF

V: TRBV6-5
CDR3: CASIPSGGANYGYTF

V: TRBV4-2
CDR3: CASSQDPGNREPQHF

V: TRBV7-3
CDR3: CASSLRSGSNNEQFF

V: TRBV28
CDR3: CASSFQADGYTF

V: TRBV5-1
CDR3: CASSPHQETQYF

V: TRBV5-1
CDR3: CASSLVGQLYEQYF

V: TRBV27
CDR3: CASSRATGELFF

V: TRBV9
CDR3: CASSVDPTGGVNTEAFF

V: TRBV7-9
CDR3: CASSRGQYNEQFF

V: TRBV28
CDR3: CASSLGTGGPRAQYF

V: TRBV7-3
CDR3: CASSLGPGRAGSPLHF

V: TRBV18
CDR3: CASSPQTAATNEKLFF

V: TRBV7-2
CDR3: CASSYDPGGSLHF

V: TRBV9
CDR3: CASSPLAGGTTDTQYF

V: TRBV7-8
CDR3: CASSHLRGRDEQYF

V: TRBV5-1
CDR3: CASSLDGGGEETQYF

V: TRBV2
CDR3: CASSESGRGFGYTF

V: TRBV15
CDR3: CATSRDVGRGTDTQYF

V: TRBV3-1/TRBV3-2
CDR3: CASSQARSGREAKNIQYF